This section outlines one TCR beta chain sequence together with its context. No antigen is known for it. The data are from a study of monozygotic twins with inflammatory bowel disease. Study-wide findings and caveats: Versus healthy twins, IBD patients showed fewer clonotypes shared with others, especially with disease activity. A reduction in TCRbeta diversity (inverse Simpson) was seen in IBD patients relative to healthy co-twins. Twin concordance left repertoire similarity unchanged, with limited power a possible explanation for this lack of difference. Support was lacking for any single strong IBD-associated signal or clonotype.

TCRdb reprocessed the 5' RACE reads, with one entry per CDR3 protein and no DNA. This table holds 310,000 or so distinct CDR3 sequences. This CDR3 region has 16 residues. The germline V gene encodes CDR1 SGDLS and CDR2 YYNGEE. What was sequenced was blood. This chain connects TRBV9 to TRBJ2-3; the D gene TCRdb calls, TRBD2, cannot be checked with no DNA. The receptor was isolated from a human donor with ulcerative colitis or Crohn's disease, or a healthy co-twin of an affected twin (not recorded which). The chain's CDR3 is CASSVGNQRAEVTQYF.